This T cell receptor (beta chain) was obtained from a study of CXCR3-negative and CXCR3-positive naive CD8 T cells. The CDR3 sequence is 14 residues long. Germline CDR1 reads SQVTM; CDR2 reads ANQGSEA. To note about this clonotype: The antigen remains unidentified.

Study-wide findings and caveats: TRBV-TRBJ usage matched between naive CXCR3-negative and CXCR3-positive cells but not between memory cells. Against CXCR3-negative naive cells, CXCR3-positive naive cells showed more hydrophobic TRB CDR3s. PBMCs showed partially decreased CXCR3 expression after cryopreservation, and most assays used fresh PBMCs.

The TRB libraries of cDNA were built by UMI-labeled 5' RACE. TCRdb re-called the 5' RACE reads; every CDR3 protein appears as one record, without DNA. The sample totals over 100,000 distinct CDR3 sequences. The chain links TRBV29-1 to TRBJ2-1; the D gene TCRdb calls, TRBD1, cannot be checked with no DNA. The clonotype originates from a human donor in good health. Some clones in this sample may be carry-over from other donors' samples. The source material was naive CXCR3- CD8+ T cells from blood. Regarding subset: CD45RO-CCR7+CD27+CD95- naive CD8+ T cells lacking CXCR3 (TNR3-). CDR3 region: CSVDGGRGYNEQFF.